Sequencing of this TCR beta chain was carried out in a study of spatial heterogeneity in lung cancer. Study overall: The count of detected beta-chain sequences consistently exceeded that of alpha-chain sequences. The mean occurrence of each unique TCR and UMI combination in raw reads exceeded eight. Overall study findings and caveats: More often at tumor resection than at routine follow-up, ubiquitous expanded tumor TCRs were detected in the blood.

TCRdb redid the calling of the 5' RACE reads with MiXCR, one entry per CDR3 protein. The table lists some 47,000 distinct CDR3 sequences, around 7% of them singletons, with about 3% in the top ten. Time point reported: sample taken at primary tumor resection. Material for sequencing was whole RNA from tumor, nontumor lung or frozen PBMC, left unsorted. The 72 donors had untreated early-stage non-small cell lung cancer. Germline loops: CDR1 DFQATT, CDR2 SNEGSKA (reference sequence). This CDR3 contains 15 residues. After removal of 3 bases from V and 0 bases from J, the junction contained 7 bases not matched to a gene. About this clonotype: What it binds is unknown.

Sequenced here: PBMCs, sampled at surgery. The gene calls are TRBV20-1 and TRBJ2-5; 7 bases map to TRBD2. This clonotype was sampled from a female donor with early-stage non-small cell lung cancer. The CDR3 DNA is TGCAGTGCTAGCCCCGGCCTAGCGGACCAAGAGACCCAGTACTTC. Its protein product is CSASPGLADQETQYF.